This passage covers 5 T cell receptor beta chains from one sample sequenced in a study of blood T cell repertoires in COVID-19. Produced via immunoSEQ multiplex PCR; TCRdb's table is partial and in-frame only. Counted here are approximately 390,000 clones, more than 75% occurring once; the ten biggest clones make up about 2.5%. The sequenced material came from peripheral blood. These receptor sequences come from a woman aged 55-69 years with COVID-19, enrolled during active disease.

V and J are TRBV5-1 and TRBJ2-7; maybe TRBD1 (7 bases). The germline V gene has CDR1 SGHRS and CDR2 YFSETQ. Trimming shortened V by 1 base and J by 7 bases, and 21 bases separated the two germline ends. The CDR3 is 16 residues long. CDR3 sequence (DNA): TGCGCCAGCAGCTTGTCGACAGGGCCTCCTCGGGGGGAGCAGTACTTC. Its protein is CASSLSTGPPRGEQYF. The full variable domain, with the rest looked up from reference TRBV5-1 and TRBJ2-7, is KAGVTQTPRYLIKTRGQQVTLSCSPISGHRSVSWYQQTPGQGLQFLFEYFSETQRNKGNFPGRFSGRQFSNSRSEMNVSTLELGDSALYLCASSLSTGPPRGEQYFGPGTRLTVT.

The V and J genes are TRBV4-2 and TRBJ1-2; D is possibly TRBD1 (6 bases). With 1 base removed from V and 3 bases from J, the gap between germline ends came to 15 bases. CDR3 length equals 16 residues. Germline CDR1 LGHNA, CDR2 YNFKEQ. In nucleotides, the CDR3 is TGTGCCAGCAGCCAAGGCATAAGGGGGGGGGACTATGGCTACACCTTC. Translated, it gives CASSQGIRGGDYGYTF.

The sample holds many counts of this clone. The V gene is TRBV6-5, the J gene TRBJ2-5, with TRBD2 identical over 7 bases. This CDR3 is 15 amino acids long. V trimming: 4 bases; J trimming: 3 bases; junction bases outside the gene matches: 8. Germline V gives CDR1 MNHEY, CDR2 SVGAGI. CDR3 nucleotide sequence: TGTGCCAGCAGTTCCCCAGCGGGGCCTAAAGAGACCCAGTACTTC. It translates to CASSSPAGPKETQYF.

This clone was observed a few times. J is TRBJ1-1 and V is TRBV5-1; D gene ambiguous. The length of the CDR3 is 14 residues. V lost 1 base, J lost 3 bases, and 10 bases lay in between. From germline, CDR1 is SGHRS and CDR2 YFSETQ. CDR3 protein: CASSLFAGDTEAFF. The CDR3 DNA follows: TGCGCCAGCAGCTTGTTCGCCGGGGACACTGAAGCTTTCTTT.

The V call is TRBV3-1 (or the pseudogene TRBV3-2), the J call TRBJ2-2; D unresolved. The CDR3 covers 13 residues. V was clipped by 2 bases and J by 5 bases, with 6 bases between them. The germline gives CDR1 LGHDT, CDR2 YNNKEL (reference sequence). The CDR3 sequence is CASSQINTGELFF. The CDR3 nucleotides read TGTGCCAGCAGCCAAATAAATACCGGGGAGCTGTTTTTT.